This T cell receptor (beta chain) was observed in a study of T-cell memory formation after mild COVID-19 (dated by TCRdb to 2020 to 2023). Regarding the complete study: Most TCR sequence clusters were specific to one of the two donors. T-cell clones expanding and contracting after mild COVID-19 in a couple of donors were tracked by longitudinal TCRalpha and TCRbeta repertoire sequencing. The cohort comprised two young, previously healthy adult volunteers, one female and one male.

What the study reported, not specific to this receptor: Contracting CD4+ clones turned up mainly in the CM and EM memory subsets, whereas EMRA was where CD8+ clones were enriched. Some responding clones were detected in pre-infection memory, which suggested that pre-existing cross-reactive memory T cells had joined the SARS-CoV-2 response. Whether the second-wave clones peaking on day 37 were SARS-CoV-2 specific was not confirmed. The study included only a couple of mild cases, and larger cohorts that include severe cases with pre-infection samples were judged to be necessary. Balanced CD4/CD8 phenotypes were observed for clones contracting from day 15 to 85, whereas a bias towards CD4+ was observed for a second wave of clones expanding from day 15 to 37.

Ficoll-Paque density gradient centrifugation was the method used to isolate PBMCs. Data came from an Illumina NovaSeq 6000. TCRalpha and TCRbeta cDNA libraries were built by 5'RACE with constant-segment primers, adding sample barcodes and unique molecular identifiers. RNA was extracted from every sample with Trizol reagent. Amplification of the libraries took two PCR steps, and the second step added a second sample barcode plus Illumina TruSeq adapters. Sequencing of the libraries was done on an Illumina NovaSeq, producing 2 x 150 bp paired-end reads. The original methods were these. Demultiplexing of reads and collapsing into UMI-guided consensus sequences were performed with migec v1.2.7. Using mixcr v2.1.11, UMI consensuses were aligned to TRA and TRB V and J templates and then assembled into clonotypes. A clonotype was counted as expanded or contracted only when both edgeR and NoisET called the clonotype significant, with the noise models trained on biological replicates. For edgeR calls, a false discovery rate-adjusted p below 0.01 and a log2 fold-change threshold of 1 were applied. As an exploratory analysis of dynamics, PCA with hierarchical clustering was applied to max-normalized trajectories of the 1000 most abundant clonotypes. Separately sequenced CD4+ and CD8+ repertoires were used to assign the CD4 or CD8 phenotype of responding clones. The raw public data were reprocessed by TCRdb itself: fastp quality trimming at Q25, MiXCR clonotype calling, in-frame beta chains only. Rows are combined by CDR3 protein, so each entry shows the most common genes and DNA. The V and J calls, along with clone size, are taken from TCRdb and not from the paper's own processing. In this sample the table shows about 210,000 distinct CDR3 sequences, around 27% of which occur a single time. Clones ranked in the top ten supply roughly 10% of the sample.

The table lists this clonotype with many counts. The antigen it binds to is not known. Per-base quality was not reported, and no clone a single base away is much larger than it. Trimmed from V: 2 bases; trimmed from J: 8 bases; junction bases lacking a gene match: 5. There are 14 amino acids in the CDR3, from cysteine to phenylalanine inclusive. CDR3 DNA only is kept here, 42 bases in frame from base 1. The source is an adult woman who had mild COVID-19 (a few samples of this study predate the infection). The sample titles of this study are shuffled in the database, so cell type and time point are left out; the donor was told from shared clones. What was sequenced was PBMCs or a T cell subset sorted from them (not recorded which). This receptor chain uses TRBV12-3 or TRBV12-4 and TRBJ1-4; the central 7 bases match TRBD1. Here is the DNA: TGTGCCAGCAGTTTAAGGGGGCTCGGAGAAAAACTGTTTTTT. It codes for CASSLRGLGEKLFF.